The 16 T cell receptor beta chains given below trace back to one sample, sequenced in a study of molecular identifiers for immune sequencing clone quantification. TCRdb re-called the PCR reads through MiXCR, storing one row per CDR3 protein. In the table there are approximately 500,000 distinct CDR3 sequences, about 26% of which are singletons. What was sequenced was naive CD8+ T cells from blood, with Jurkat cell RNA spiked in. Subset specified: FACS-sorted CD8+CD4-CCR7+CD45RA+ naive T cells. The receptor source for this set is a human donor in good health. Some libraries in this study had Jurkat cell RNA spiked in.

The rearrangement uses TRBV3-1 and TRBJ2-3, with 11 bases fitting TRBD2. With V trimmed by 6 bases and J by 5 bases, 13 bases remained unmatched. The CDR3 contains 17 residues. CDR1 is LGHDT, CDR2 YNNKEL, per germline (reference sequence). CDR3 bases: TGTGCCAGCAGTCTAGGACTAGCGGGTCCCCGGGAAGATACGCAGTATTTT. Translating it yields CASSLGLAGPREDTQYF.

Ten or more counts support this clonotype. V and J are TRBV28 and TRBJ1-2, with TRBD1 identical over 7 bases. The CDR3 length is 16 residues. Germline values: CDR1 MDHEN, CDR2 SYDVKM. J was trimmed by 4 bases and V by 4 bases; bases with no gene match: 12. This CDR3 is CASSSPLSTGTYGYTF. The CDR3 coding sequence is TGTGCCAGCAGTTCACCCCTCTCGACAGGGACCTATGGCTACACCTTC.

This chain connects TRBV9 to TRBJ1-1, with 10 bases aligning to TRBD1. Germline V lookup: CDR1 SGDLS, CDR2 YYNGEE. The CDR3 is made up of 16 amino acids. Trimming at V came to 2 bases and at J to 6 bases, leaving 10 bases not matched to a gene. CDR3 protein: CASSVDMTGGFSEAFF. The CDR3, as DNA: TGTGCCAGCAGCGTTGATATGACAGGGGGCTTCTCTGAAGCTTTCTTT.

This clonotype was detected ten times or more. The CDR3, as DNA: TGTGCCTGGAGTCCGGGACTAGCCCGGAGGTCCTACGAGCAGTACTTC. It is translated as CAWSPGLARRSYEQYF. The chain recombines TRBV30 with TRBJ2-7; 9 bases are a match to TRBD2. The CDR3 covers 16 residues. CDR1 and CDR2 from the germline V gene are GTSNPN and SVGIG (reference sequence). V lost 2 bases, J lost 1 base, and 9 bases stayed unmatched.

The table lists this clonotype with many counts. CDR3 DNA sequence: TGCGCCAGCAGCCAAGATATAGCGCACCAAGAGACCCAGTACTTC. Translated: CASSQDIAHQETQYF. V usage is TRBV4-3 and J usage is TRBJ2-5, with D maybe TRBD2 (5 bases). V was clipped by 0 bases and J by 0 bases, with 8 bases between them. Per germline, CDR1 LGHNA and CDR2 YSLEER. The CDR3 runs to 15 residues.

This clonotype has at least ten counts. The V gene is TRBV9, the J gene TRBJ1-5; tentative D call: TRBD1 (5 bases). Per the germline V gene, CDR1 is SGDLS and CDR2 is YYNGEE. Trimming removed 0 bases at V and 0 bases at J, with 7 bases between. This CDR3 spans 15 amino acids. The CDR3: CASSVEGDSNQPQHF. The CDR3 coding sequence is TGTGCCAGCAGCGTAGAAGGGGATAGCAATCAGCCCCAGCATTTT.

This clonotype was seen many times. The CDR3 loop is CASSKRTVQYAGANVLTF. CDR3 in DNA: TGTGCCAGCAGTAAGAGGACAGTTCAATACGCTGGGGCCAACGTCCTGACTTTC. The chain combines TRBV28 with TRBJ2-6, with D maybe TRBD1 (6 bases). CDR1 is MDHEN and CDR2 is SYDVKM in the germline V gene. Deletions cut 5 bases from V and 2 bases from J, with 19 bases between. CDR3 length: 18 residues.

This clonotype was observed a single time. A much larger clonotype is one base distant, so this may be a read error. This chain uses TRBV3-1 with TRBJ2-3, with 8 bases matching TRBD2. Germline V CDR1 and CDR2: LGHDT, YNNKEL (reference sequence). The CDR3 has 16 amino acids. CDR3 DNA sequence: TGTGCCAGCAGCCAGGACACTAGCGGAGGCACAGATACGCAGTGTTTT. This codes for CASSQDTSGGTDTQCF.

This clonotype occurred a few times. The chain links TRBV7-9 to TRBJ2-7; 7 nucleotides match TRBD2. The CDR3 totals 14 residues. Germline assignment: CDR1 SEHNR and CDR2 FQNEAQ (reference sequence). The ends lost 4 bases at V and 5 bases at J; junction bases unmatched: 8. The CDR3 spells CASSSALAQNEQYF. The CDR3, as DNA: TGTGCCAGCAGCTCCGCACTAGCGCAAAACGAGCAGTACTTC.

The chain combines TRBV27 with TRBJ2-7; 11 bases fit TRBD1. After removal of 7 bases from V and 6 bases from J, the junction contained 11 bases not matched to a gene. Germline assignment: CDR1 MNHEY and CDR2 SMNVEV (reference sequence). This CDR3 has 15 amino acids. CDR3: CASNQRGQGAREQYF. For the CDR3, the DNA is TGTGCCAGCAATCAACGCGGACAGGGGGCGCGCGAGCAGTACTTC.

This clonotype was picked up many times. The J gene is TRBJ2-3, the V gene TRBV5-6, with TRBD2 matching over 8 bases. CDR1 is SGHDT, CDR2 YYEEEE, per germline. The CDR3 sequence is 16 residues long. J was trimmed by 2 bases and V by 0 bases; bases with no gene match: 5. The DNA for the CDR3 is TGTGCCAGCAGCTTGGTGTCTAGCGGGCTCACAGATACGCAGTATTTT. It specifies CASSLVSSGLTDTQYF.

This clonotype was picked up a small number of times. The rearrangement joins TRBV20-1 to TRBJ2-7; 8 nucleotides match TRBD2. CDR3 size: 13 residues. Trimming took 3 bases from V and 3 from J; bases not matched to a gene: 4. CDR1 is DFQATT, CDR2 SNEGSKA, per germline (reference sequence). The CDR3 sequence: CSARKLAGYEQYF. The CDR3 nucleotides read TGCAGTGCTAGGAAGCTAGCGGGCTACGAGCAGTACTTC.

Turning to this clonotype: A much bigger clone sits one base away, suggesting this may be a read error. CDR3 coding DNA: TGTACCAGCAGCCTCGAAGATCCTACAGATACGCAGTATTTT. Translation gives CTSSLEDPTDTQYF. The chain uses TRBV14 and TRBJ2-3; D is undetermined. Germline assignment: CDR1 SGHDN and CDR2 FVKESK. CDR3 length equals 14 residues.

The chain carries TRBV5-6 and TRBJ2-5; D may be TRBD1 (5 bases). V was trimmed by 4 bases and J by 0 bases, leaving 22 bases between them. Germline V gives CDR1 SGHDT, CDR2 YYEEEE. CDR3 size: 18 residues. The CDR3 protein is CASSTASWPKGYQETQYF. CDR3 bases: TGTGCCAGCAGCACGGCTTCATGGCCCAAGGGGTACCAAGAGACCCAGTACTTC.

This clonotype was detected many times. The V call is TRBV20-1, the J call TRBJ2-7; D gene uncertain. The CDR3 is 15 amino acids. In germline, CDR1 is DFQATT, CDR2 SNEGSKA (reference sequence). V was shortened by 0 bases and J by 2 bases, with 14 bases between the two germline ends. The CDR3 protein is CSAREEIGRPYEQYF. Here the CDR3 DNA reads TGCAGTGCTAGAGAGGAGATAGGGCGGCCCTACGAGCAGTACTTC.

This chain connects TRBV24-1 to TRBJ2-7; D tentatively fits TRBD1 or TRBD2 (5 bases each). Germline CDR1 and CDR2: KGHDR and SFDVKD. V dropped 3 bases and J dropped 7 bases, with 18 bases sitting between them. This CDR3 region has 15 residues. For the CDR3, the DNA is TGTGCCACCAGTGATCTCTCGGGACCGTCTGAAGAGCAGTACTTC. It encodes CATSDLSGPSEEQYF.